This T cell receptor (beta chain) was documented in a study of beta chain features in type 1 diabetes. Notes on the study in general: Moderate yet significant TCRB CDR3 shortening was seen in Type 1 diabetes patients in all four CD4+ subsets.

This clone was observed a few times. Its antigen is unidentified. Sorting produced populations that all topped 95% purity. The isolated RNA, all of it, was reverse transcribed, so expressed TCRB transcripts were what got sequenced. Assay: immunoSEQ multiplex PCR; the TCRdb copy retains only in-frame clones and omits some. The table records 150,000 to 200,000 clones, approximately 8.8% of them present only once. Sequencing was done on a sample of central memory CD4+ T cells from blood. The sequence was collected from a woman aged 30 to 39 with type 1 diabetes.

The DNA of the CDR3 is TGTGCCAGCTCACCAGGGACAGGTAATCAGCCCCAGCATTTT. It codes for CASSPGTGNQPQHF. The V call is TRBV18, the J call TRBJ1-5; 8 positions agree with TRBD1. Germline CDR1 KGHSH, CDR2 LQKENI. The trim removed 2 bases at V and 4 bases at J, leaving 1 base unmatched. The CDR3 sequence is 14 residues long.